A single sample is the source of the 20 T cell receptor beta chains below, sequenced in a study of TIL therapy for anti-PD-1-resistant metastatic lung cancer. Time point defined: pre-treatment sample, taken before nivolumab and TIL therapy. The libraries were made with immunoSEQ v3. Data came from immunoSEQ multiplex PCR; TCRdb stores just in-frame clones and leaves some out. Of under 65,000 clones detected, about 81% appear once; the ten largest clones hold 2.9%. The sample here was blood, taken at baseline. Receptors were obtained from a person aged 25-80 years with non-small cell lung cancer.

The chain combines TRBV6-2 or TRBV6-3 with TRBJ2-5; 12 nucleotides match TRBD2. The CDR3 covers 18 residues. From germline, CDR1 is MNHEY and CDR2 SVGEGT. Unmatched junction bases numbered 8, after V lost 2 bases and J lost 1 base. Here the CDR3 reads CASSYGLAGTGGQETQYF. CDR3 bases: TGTGCCAGCAGTTACGGACTAGCGGGGACGGGGGGCCAAGAGACCCAGTACTTC.

The chain couples TRBV30 to TRBJ2-3; weak D call: TRBD1 (5 bases). CDR3 length equals 17 residues. The ends were cut back, 0 bases at V and 6 bases at J, with 22 bases in the middle. The germline V gene has CDR1 GTSNPN and CDR2 SVGIG (reference sequence). The CDR3 nucleotides read TGTGCCTGGAGTGTATGGCAGGGTGGGATCCACCCCGATACGCAGTATTTT. As protein: CAWSVWQGGIHPDTQYF.

The chain uses TRBV30 and TRBJ1-2; 7 bases fit TRBD1. The V segment lost 3 bases and the J segment 4 bases; nucleotides outside the gene matches: 8. The V gene's germline CDR1 is GTSNPN and CDR2 SVGIG (reference sequence). The CDR3 sequence is 14 residues long. In DNA form, the CDR3 reads TGTGCCTGGAGGCCCCCGGGACAGTCCTATGGCTACACCTTC. This codes for CAWRPPGQSYGYTF.

J is TRBJ2-3 and V is TRBV9; 13 bases agree with TRBD2. The CDR3 spans 18 residues. V shed 3 bases, J shed 0 bases, and the junction held 7 bases outside the gene matches. Germline V gives CDR1 SGDLS, CDR2 YYNGEE. The CDR3 sequence is CASSAGLAGRSSTDTQYF. CDR3 in DNA: TGTGCCAGCAGCGCGGGACTAGCGGGAAGGTCTAGCACAGATACGCAGTATTTT.

The V gene is TRBV5-1, the J gene TRBJ2-5, with unresolved D. This CDR3 has 13 residues. Germline V gene lookup returns CDR1 SGHRS and CDR2 YFSETQ. Trimming removed 4 bases from V and 1 base from J, with 8 bases in between. CDR3 residues: CASSTDPQETQYF. The CDR3 bases are TGCGCCAGCAGCACGGACCCCCAAGAGACCCAGTACTTC.

The V call is TRBV30, the J call TRBJ2-3; D remains ambiguous. Germline V gene sequence: CDR1 GTSNPN, CDR2 SVGIG (reference sequence). This CDR3 comprises 13 residues. V gave up 0 bases and J gave up 7 bases, with 11 bases separating them. CDR3 in amino acids: CAWSVRILNTQYF. The CDR3 DNA is TGTGCCTGGAGTGTAAGGATTCTCAATACGCAGTATTTT.

The gene calls are TRBV5-1 and TRBJ2-3; TRBD2 agrees at 11 bases. The V gene end was trimmed by 2 bases and the J gene end by 5 bases; junction bases not matched to a gene: 7. This CDR3 is 16 amino acids long. Germline V gene sequence: CDR1 SGHRS, CDR2 YFSETQ. DNA for the CDR3: TGCGCCAGCAGCTTATTAGCGGGGGGGCTTGGAGATACGCAGTATTTT. It codes for CASSLLAGGLGDTQYF.

V usage is TRBV7-9 and J usage is TRBJ1-1, with 8 bases fitting TRBD1. The ends lost 10 bases at V and 8 bases at J; junction bases unmatched: 12. The CDR3 is 13 amino acids. Per the germline V gene, CDR1 is SEHNR and CDR2 is FQNEAQ (reference sequence). CDR3 DNA sequence: TGTGCCACCTCGAATTCAGGGGGCTCCGAAGCTTTCTTT. Translated: CATSNSGGSEAFF.

This sequence joins TRBV29-1 and TRBJ2-2, with 8 positions matching TRBD2. Germline loops: CDR1 SQVTM, CDR2 ANQGSEA. The CDR3 covers 15 residues. After removal of 7 bases from V and 2 bases from J, the junction contained 9 bases not matched to a gene. The CDR3 region has the DNA TGCAGCGCCGGGGGGGCGACTAGTAACACCGGGGAGCTGTTTTTT. Translation gives CSAGGATSNTGELFF.

This chain connects TRBV5-6 to TRBJ2-1; D not certain. Germline CDR1 reads SGHDT; CDR2 reads YYEEEE. V lost 1 base and J 9 bases, leaving 8 bases between the germline ends. CDR3 length: 12 residues. CDR3 sequence: CASSLTVSEQFF. The CDR3 DNA reads as TGTGCCAGCAGCTTGACAGTAAGTGAGCAGTTCTTC. Full variable domain (missing parts from reference TRBV5-6 and TRBJ2-1): DAGVTQSPTHLIKTRGQQVTLRCSPKSGHDTVSWYQQALGQGPQFIFQYYEEEERQRGNFPDRFSGHQFPNYSSELNVNALLLGDSALYLCASSLTVSEQFFGPGTRLTVL.

This chain joins TRBV10-3 and TRBJ1-4; D might be TRBD1 (6 bases). This CDR3 contains 12 residues. Trimming cost V 10 bases and J 6 bases, with 12 bases left between them. Germline loops: CDR1 ENHRY, CDR2 SYGVKD. The CDR3 loop reads CASRGGDEKLFF. As DNA, the CDR3 is TGTGCCAGCCGAGGGGGTGATGAAAAACTGTTTTTT.

This clone has only a few counts. The chain links TRBV9 to TRBJ1-4, with D tentatively TRBD1 (5 bases). The CDR3 loop spans 16 amino acids. Germline V lookup: CDR1 SGDLS, CDR2 YYNGEE. V gave up 4 bases and J gave up 4 bases, with 17 bases separating them. The CDR3 is CASSKGQRDGNEKLFF. The DNA for the CDR3 is TGTGCCAGCAGCAAAGGCCAACGGGACGGTAATGAAAAACTGTTTTTT.

This chain connects TRBV5-4 to TRBJ2-3; D gene unclear. The CDR3 is 15 amino acids. V dropped 3 bases and J dropped 5 bases, with 16 bases sitting between them. Germline V gene lookup returns CDR1 SGHNT and CDR2 YYREEE (reference sequence). The CDR3 sequence is CASSSKLGMGDTQYF. The CDR3 nucleotides read TGTGCCAGCAGCTCGAAGCTTGGAATGGGAGATACGCAGTATTTT. Together with reference TRBV5-4 and TRBJ2-3, the CDR3 gives the full variable domain: ETGVTQSPTHLIKTRGQQVTLRCSSQSGHNTVSWYQQALGQGPQFIFQYYREEENGRGNFPPRFSGLQFPNYSSELNVNALELDDSALYLCASSSKLGMGDTQYFGPGTRLTVL.

This chain uses TRBV11-2 with TRBJ1-1, with D tentatively TRBD1 (5 bases). The CDR3 totals 16 residues. Per the germline V gene, CDR1 is SGHAT and CDR2 is FQNNGV. Trimming took off 1 base at V and 5 bases at J, with 17 bases between the two ends. Here the CDR3 DNA reads TGTGCCAGCAGCTTAGTTTGGGGCTCCGCGGGGACTGAAGCTTTCTTT. Its translation is CASSLVWGSAGTEAFF. Supplemented by reference TRBV11-2 and TRBJ1-1, the full variable domain reads EAGVAQSPRYKIIEKRQSVAFWCNPISGHATLYWYQQILGQGPKLLIQFQNNGVVDDSQLPKDRFSAERLKGVDSTLKIQPAKLEDSAVYLCASSLVWGSAGTEAFFGQGTRLTVV.

The chain uses TRBV7-7 and TRBJ2-3, with D maybe TRBD2 (6 bases). Trimming took off 5 bases at V and 2 bases at J, with 11 bases between the two ends. The CDR3 loop spans 14 amino acids. Germline V gives CDR1 SSHAT, CDR2 FNYEAQ (reference sequence). As DNA, the CDR3 is TGTGCCAGCAGCACCGGGGACTCCACAGATACGCAGTATTTT. Translating it yields CASSTGDSTDTQYF. Based on the CDR3 plus reference TRBV7-7 and TRBJ2-3, the full variable domain is GAGVSQSPRYKVTKRGQDVTLRCDPISSHATLYWYQQALGQGPEFLTYFNYEAQPDKSGLPSDRFSAERPEGSISTLTIQRTEQRDSAMYRCASSTGDSTDTQYFGPGTRLTVL.

The chain recombines TRBV4-3 with TRBJ1-6; D is unresolved. The CDR3 runs 14 residues. V lost 5 bases and J 10 bases, leaving 15 bases between the germline ends. The germline V gene encodes CDR1 LGHNA and CDR2 YSLEER. This chain's CDR3 is CASSVTTEGSPLHF. CDR3 in DNA: TGCGCCAGCAGCGTTACGACCGAGGGATCACCCCTCCACTTT.

The chain links TRBV6-5 to TRBJ2-1; D is unclear. The CDR3 covers 15 residues. With 0 bases removed from V and 9 bases from J, the gap between germline ends came to 15 bases. CDR1 is MNHEY and CDR2 is SVGAGI in the germline V gene. The CDR3 bases are TGTGCCAGCAGTTACTCGAGTGCTGGAGAAGGTGAGCAGTTCTTC. Translating gives CASSYSSAGEGEQFF.

This rearrangement joins TRBV11-2 to TRBJ1-6; possibly TRBD1 for D (6 bases). Germline loops: CDR1 SGHAT, CDR2 FQNNGV. V was pared by 4 bases and J by 7 bases, with 17 bases between. The CDR3 runs to 16 residues. CDR3 loop: CASSSHREGGNSPLHF. CDR3 nucleotide sequence: TGTGCCAGCAGCTCTCACAGGGAGGGTGGGAATTCACCCCTCCACTTT. Complete variable domain (other parts from reference TRBV11-2 and TRBJ1-6): EAGVAQSPRYKIIEKRQSVAFWCNPISGHATLYWYQQILGQGPKLLIQFQNNGVVDDSQLPKDRFSAERLKGVDSTLKIQPAKLEDSAVYLCASSSHREGGNSPLHFGNGTRLTVT.

The V call is TRBV24-1, the J call TRBJ2-7; D gene unclear. V lost 3 bases and J lost 3, with 14 bases in between. Germline CDR1 is KGHDR and CDR2 is SFDVKD. The length of the CDR3 is 15 residues. The CDR3 sequence: CATSDTSSPNYEQYF. The CDR3 region has the DNA TGTGCCACCAGTGATACAAGCTCCCCAAACTACGAGCAGTACTTC.

The chain recombines TRBV19 with TRBJ1-4, with unresolved D. Trimming removed 4 bases from V and 8 bases from J, with 26 bases in between. CDR3 length: 18 amino acids. Per germline, CDR1 LNHDA and CDR2 SQIVND (reference sequence). CDR3 sequence (DNA): TGTGCCAGTAGTAAAACACAGAGCTCGGACCACTGGAAGGAAAAACTGTTTTTT. This sequence encodes CASSKTQSSDHWKEKLFF. Full variable domain (outside the CDR3, taken from reference TRBV19 and TRBJ1-4): DGGITQSPKYLFRKEGQNVTLSCEQNLNHDAMYWYRQDPGQGLRLIYYSQIVNDFQKGDIAEGYSVSREKKESFPLTVTSAQKNPTAFYLCASSKTQSSDHWKEKLFFGSGTQLSVL.